The entry below gives a single T cell receptor (beta chain) sequence along with its context. The sample originates from a study of shared clonotypes between healthy human individuals. Data came from immunoSEQ multiplex PCR; TCRdb stores just in-frame clones and leaves some out. The top ten clones hold approximately 0.9% of a sample with around 1,000,000 clones, approximately 80% of them seen once. This CDR3 has 18 amino acids. The V gene's germline CDR1 is SGHNT and CDR2 YYREEE (reference sequence). V lost 0 bases and J 0 bases, leaving 17 bases between the germline ends. The source material was memory CD4+ T cells from PBMCs. This sample's subset: CD45RA-negative fraction. The chain recombines TRBV5-4 with TRBJ2-3, with a tentative D call TRBD2 (7 bases). The TCR was taken from a man aged 18 to 30 in good health. Some clones in this sample may be carry-over from other donors' samples. The chain's CDR3 is CASSLAGRGGGSTDTQYF. The CDR3 bases are TGTGCCAGCAGCTTGGCCGGAAGGGGGGGAGGGAGCACAGATACGCAGTATTTT.